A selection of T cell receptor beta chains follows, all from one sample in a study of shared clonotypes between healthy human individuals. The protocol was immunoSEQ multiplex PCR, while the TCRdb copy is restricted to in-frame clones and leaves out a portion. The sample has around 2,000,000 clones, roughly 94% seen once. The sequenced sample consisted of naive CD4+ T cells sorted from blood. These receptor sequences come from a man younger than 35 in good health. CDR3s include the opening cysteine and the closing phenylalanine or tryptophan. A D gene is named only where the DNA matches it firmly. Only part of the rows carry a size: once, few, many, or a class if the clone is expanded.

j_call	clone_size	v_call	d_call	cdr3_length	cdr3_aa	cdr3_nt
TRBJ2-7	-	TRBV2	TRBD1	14	CASSGQGGSYEQYF	TGTGCCAGCAGTGGACAGGGGGGTTCCTACGAGCAGTACTTC
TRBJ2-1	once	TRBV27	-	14	CASSSGALYNEQFF	TGTGCCAGCAGTTCGGGGGCCCTGTACAATGAGCAGTTCTTC
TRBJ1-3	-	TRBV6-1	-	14	CASSLAGAGNTIYF	TGTGCCAGCAGTCTTGCAGGGGCTGGAAACACCATATATTTT
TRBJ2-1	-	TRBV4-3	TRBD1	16	CASSRIQGALGNEQFF	TGCGCCAGCAGCCGGATACAGGGGGCGCTCGGCAATGAGCAGTTCTTC
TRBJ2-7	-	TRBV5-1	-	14	CASSPGLGDYEQYF	TGCGCCAGCAGCCCTGGGCTAGGCGACTACGAGCAGTACTTC
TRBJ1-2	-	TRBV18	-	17	CASSPPRGGPFNYGYTF	TGTGCCAGCTCACCACCGAGGGGGGGACCATTTAACTATGGCTACACCTTC
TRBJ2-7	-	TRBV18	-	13	CASSRAGSYEQYF	TGTGCCAGCTCACGAGCAGGCTCCTACGAGCAGTACTTC
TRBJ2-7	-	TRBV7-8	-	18	CASSLPPSGGTLPYEQYF	TGTGCCAGCAGCCTCCCGCCGTCGGGGGGCACACTTCCCTACGAGCAGTACTTC
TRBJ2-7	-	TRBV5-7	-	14	CASSLESATHEQYF	TGTGCCAGCAGCTTGGAATCTGCTACCCACGAGCAGTACTTC
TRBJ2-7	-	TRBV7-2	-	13	CASSLGESYEQYF	TGTGCCAGCAGCTTAGGCGAATCCTACGAGCAGTACTTC
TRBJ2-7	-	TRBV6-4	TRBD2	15	CASSKDGTGGYEQYF	TGTGCCAGCAGTAAGGATGGGACGGGGGGCTACGAGCAGTACTTC
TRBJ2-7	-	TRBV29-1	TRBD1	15	CSVLTRGQGSREQYF	TGCAGCGTTTTAACTCGGGGACAGGGCTCCCGAGAGCAGTACTTC
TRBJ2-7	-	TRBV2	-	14	CASSDEGGGSEQYF	TGTGCCAGCAGTGACGAAGGGGGAGGCTCCGAGCAGTACTTC
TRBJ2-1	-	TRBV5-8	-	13	CARGWVAYNEQFF	TGTGCCAGGGGCTGGGTCGCCTACAATGAGCAGTTCTTC
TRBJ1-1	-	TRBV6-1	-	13	CASYTGEFVEAFF	TGTGCCAGCTACACTGGGGAATTTGTTGAAGCTTTCTTT
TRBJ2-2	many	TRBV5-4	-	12	CASSWDTGELFF	TGTGCCAGCAGCTGGGACACCGGGGAGCTGTTTTTT
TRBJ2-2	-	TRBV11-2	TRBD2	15	CASSLVGGDTGELFF	TGTGCCAGCAGCTTAGTCGGGGGGGACACCGGGGAGCTGTTTTTT
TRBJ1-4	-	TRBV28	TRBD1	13	CASSLGTVKKLFF	TGTGCCAGCAGTTTAGGGACAGTTAAAAAACTGTTTTTT
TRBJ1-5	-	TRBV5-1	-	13	CASSPEGGQPQHF	TGCGCCAGCAGCCCAGAGGGAGGACAGCCCCAGCATTTT
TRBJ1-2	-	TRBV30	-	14	CAWSVRGKLDGYTF	TGTGCCTGGAGTGTAAGGGGGAAGCTAGATGGCTACACCTTC
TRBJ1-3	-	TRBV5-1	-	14	CASRTDGSGNTIYF	TGCGCCAGCAGGACGGATGGCTCTGGAAACACCATATATTTT
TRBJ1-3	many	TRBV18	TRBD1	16	CASSRGGGAAGNTIYF	TGTGCCAGCTCCAGGGGAGGGGGCGCCGCTGGAAACACCATATATTTT
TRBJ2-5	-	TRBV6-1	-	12	CASRSGGETQYF	TGTGCCAGCAGGTCCGGCGGGGAGACCCAGTACTTC
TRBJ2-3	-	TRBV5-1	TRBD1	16	CASRRGGQGSTDTQYF	TGCGCCAGCAGAAGAGGAGGACAGGGGTCCACAGATACGCAGTATTTT
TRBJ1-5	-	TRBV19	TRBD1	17	CASSIFGQGMSNQPQHF	TGTGCCAGTAGTATTTTCGGACAGGGGATGAGCAATCAGCCCCAGCATTTT
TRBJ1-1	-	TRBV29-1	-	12	CSVARLGTEAFF	TGCAGCGTTGCGAGGCTTGGCACTGAAGCTTTCTTT
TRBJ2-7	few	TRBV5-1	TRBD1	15	CASSIWTGSKYEQYF	TGCGCCAGCAGCATATGGACAGGCTCAAAGTACGAGCAGTACTTC
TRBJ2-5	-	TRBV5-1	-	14	CASSLTGFTETQYF	TGCGCCAGCAGCCTAACAGGGTTTACGGAGACCCAGTACTTC
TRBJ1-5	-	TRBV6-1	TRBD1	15	CASSEGGTGYQPQHF	TGTGCCAGCAGTGAAGGCGGGACAGGGTATCAGCCCCAGCATTTT
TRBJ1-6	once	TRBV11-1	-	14	CASSGGWLNSPLHF	TGTGCCAGCAGCGGGGGGTGGCTGAATTCACCCCTCCACTTT